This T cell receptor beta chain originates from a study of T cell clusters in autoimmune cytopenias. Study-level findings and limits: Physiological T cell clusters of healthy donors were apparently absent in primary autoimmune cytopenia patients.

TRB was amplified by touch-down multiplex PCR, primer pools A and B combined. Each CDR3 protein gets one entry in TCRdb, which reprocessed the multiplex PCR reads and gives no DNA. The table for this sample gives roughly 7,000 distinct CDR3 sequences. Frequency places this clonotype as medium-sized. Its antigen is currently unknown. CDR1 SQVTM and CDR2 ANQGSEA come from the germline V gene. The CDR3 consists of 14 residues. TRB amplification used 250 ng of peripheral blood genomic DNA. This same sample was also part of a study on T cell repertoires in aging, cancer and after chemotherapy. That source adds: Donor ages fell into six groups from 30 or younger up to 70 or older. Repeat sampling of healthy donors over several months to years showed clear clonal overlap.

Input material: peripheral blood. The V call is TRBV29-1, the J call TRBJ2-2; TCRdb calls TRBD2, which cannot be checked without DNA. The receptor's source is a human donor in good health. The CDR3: CSVEGAEDTGELFF.